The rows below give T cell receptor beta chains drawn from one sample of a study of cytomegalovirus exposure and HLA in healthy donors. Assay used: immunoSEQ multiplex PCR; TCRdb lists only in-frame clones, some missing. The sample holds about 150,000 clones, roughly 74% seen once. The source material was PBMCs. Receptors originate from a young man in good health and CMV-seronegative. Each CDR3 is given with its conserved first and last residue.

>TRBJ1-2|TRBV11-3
CASSSGGVGYTF
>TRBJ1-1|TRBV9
CASSVGQSTEAFF
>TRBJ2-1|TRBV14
CASSHGWGGHYEQFF
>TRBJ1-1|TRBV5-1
CASSFDSMNTEAFF
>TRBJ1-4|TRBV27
CASSWTGGTEKLFF
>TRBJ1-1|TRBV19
CASSVQGAPTEAFF
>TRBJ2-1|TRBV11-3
CASSREGFEQFF
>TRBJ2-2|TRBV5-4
CASLGDTGELFF
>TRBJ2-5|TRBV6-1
CASSPGQGAWETQYF
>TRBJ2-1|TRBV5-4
CASSPPGERSYNEQFF
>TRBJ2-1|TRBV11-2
CASRLGATSYNEQFF
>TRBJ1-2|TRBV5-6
CASSRDRALFYGYTF
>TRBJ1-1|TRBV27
CASSLHRGPEAFF
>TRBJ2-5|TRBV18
CASSLSAGQETQYF
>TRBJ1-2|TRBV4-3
CASSQGGKNRDRGLTNGYTF
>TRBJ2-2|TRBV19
CASSIPGHSFGELFF
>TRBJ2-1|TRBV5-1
CASSSAGGRGDYNEQFF
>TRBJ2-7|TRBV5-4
CASSHVGQYEQYF
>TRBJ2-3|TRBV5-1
CASSFMDTQYF
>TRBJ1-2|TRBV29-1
CSVAQGASNYGYTF
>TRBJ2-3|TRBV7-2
CASSLASGLSSTDTQYF
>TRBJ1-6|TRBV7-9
CASSLEAGQGIHF
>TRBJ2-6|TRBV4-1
CASSPQGTGANGLTF
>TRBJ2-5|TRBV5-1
CASRAASQETQYF
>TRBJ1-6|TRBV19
CASSRSGTAWSPLHF
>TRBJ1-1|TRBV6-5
CASMYNMNTEAFF
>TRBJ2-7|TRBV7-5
CARSLRTPALYEQYF
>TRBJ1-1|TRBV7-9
CASRPRTPGQGENTEAFF
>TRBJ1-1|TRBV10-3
CAISESGQGFTEAFF
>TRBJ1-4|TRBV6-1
CASSEGLQGAGALFF
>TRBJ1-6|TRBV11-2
CASSLEAGRPNSPLHF
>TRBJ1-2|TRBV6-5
CASSYLTGGASYGYTF
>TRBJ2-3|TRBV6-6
CASSTTGTRADTQYF
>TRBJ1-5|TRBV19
CASSQDRGSNQPQHF
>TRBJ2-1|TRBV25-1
CASSEPAGETNNEQFF
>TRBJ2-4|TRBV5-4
CASSLGGGEDSQYF
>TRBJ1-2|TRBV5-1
CASSLGDRNYGYTF
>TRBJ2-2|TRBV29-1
CSVGLRASTGELFF
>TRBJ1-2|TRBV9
CASSGGGPRSNYGYTF
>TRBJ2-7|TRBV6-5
CASSYSWDRGHEQYF
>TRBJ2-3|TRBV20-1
CSAPSTDTQYF
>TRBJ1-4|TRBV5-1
CASSLQTGDLEKLFF
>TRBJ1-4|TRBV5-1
CASSPEQGIEKLFF
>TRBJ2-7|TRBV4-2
CASSQNRASYEQYF
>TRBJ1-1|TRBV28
CASSLAVSGTEAFF
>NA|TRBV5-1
CASSPKLIHYEQYF
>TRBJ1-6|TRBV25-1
CASSEIGTGVSPLHF
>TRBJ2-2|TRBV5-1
CASSPGQGVNTGELFF
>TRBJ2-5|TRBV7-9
CASSLEGGETQYF
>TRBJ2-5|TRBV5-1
CASSPNGGGWETQYF